Each of the 17 T cell receptor beta chains below was sequenced from the same sample in a study of blood T cell repertoires in COVID-19. Produced via immunoSEQ multiplex PCR; TCRdb's table is partial and in-frame only. Seen here are about 200,000 clones, approximately 91% observed once, and the top ten hold over 15%. What was sequenced was peripheral blood. The origin of the receptors is a man in his forties or fifties with COVID-19, enrolled during active disease.

This chain links TRBV6-4 with TRBJ2-7; the D gene is possibly TRBD1 (6 bases). The length of the CDR3 is 15 residues. Germline V gives CDR1 MRHNA, CDR2 SNTAGT. The V end lost 6 bases, the J end lost 5 bases, and 20 bases lay between the germline ends. CDR3 residues: CASRAGTPRSHEQYF. In nucleotides, the CDR3 is TGTGCCAGCAGGGCCGGGACACCGAGGAGCCACGAGCAGTACTTC.

The chain couples TRBV6-5 to TRBJ2-1, with 10 positions matching TRBD2. Germline lookup yields CDR1 MNHEY and CDR2 SVGAGI. The CDR3 contains 14 residues. V shed 10 bases, J shed 8 bases, and the junction held 11 bases outside the gene matches. The DNA for the CDR3 is TGTGCCACCGACCCTAGCGGGAGCTCCGATGAGCAGTTCTTC. It yields the protein CATDPSGSSDEQFF.

V gene TRBV6-4 combines with J gene TRBJ1-3, with TRBD1 identical over 9 bases. The CDR3 totals 14 residues. Germline values: CDR1 MRHNA, CDR2 SNTAGT. The junction had 5 bases not matched to a gene; V was cut back by 7 bases and J by 4 bases. The DNA for the CDR3 is TGTGCCAGCAAATCAGACAGGGGGGGAAACACCATATATTTT. It yields the protein CASKSDRGGNTIYF.

This sequence joins TRBV20-1 and TRBJ2-1; D not resolved. V was trimmed by 3 bases and J by 0 bases, leaving 12 bases between them. Germline CDR1 reads DFQATT; CDR2 reads SNEGSKA (reference sequence). This CDR3 spans 15 amino acids. CDR3 amino acids: CSASNLVGSYNEQFF. The CDR3 nucleotides read TGCAGTGCTAGTAACCTAGTCGGCTCCTACAATGAGCAGTTCTTC.

This rearrangement joins TRBV5-4 to TRBJ2-7; 8 bases align to TRBD1. This CDR3 region has 15 residues. V dropped 4 bases and J dropped 4; count of bases not matched to a gene: 10. The germline CDR1 and CDR2 sequences are SGHNT and YYREEE (reference sequence). Here the CDR3 reads CASSPRGTGLYEQYF. The CDR3 nucleotides read TGTGCCAGCAGCCCGCGCGGGACAGGTTTATACGAGCAGTACTTC.

The chain is built from TRBV25-1 and TRBJ1-2; tentatively, D is TRBD1 (6 bases). Germline V CDR1 and CDR2: MGHDK, SYGVNS. The CDR3 extends over 16 amino acids. The V end lost 4 bases, the J end lost 6 bases, and 21 bases lay between the germline ends. This chain's CDR3 is CASSVLEGRGEDGYTF. CDR3 DNA: TGTGCCAGCAGTGTCCTCGAGGGCAGGGGAGAAGATGGCTACACCTTC.

The V and J genes are TRBV6-1 and TRBJ2-7, with D unresolved. The V and J ends lost 1 base and 8 bases respectively, with 12 bases between them. This CDR3 is 13 amino acids long. CDR1 and CDR2 from the germline V gene are MNHNS and SASEGT. The CDR3 loop reads CASSEDPFQKQYF. The CDR3, as DNA: TGTGCCAGCAGTGAAGACCCCTTCCAGAAGCAGTACTTC.

The genes are TRBV5-1 and TRBJ1-1; D gene ambiguous. CDR3 length equals 14 residues. The V end was cut by 0 bases, the J end by 0 bases, with 6 bases between. Germline CDR1 reads SGHRS; CDR2 reads YFSETQ. CDR3 in amino acids: CASSLDSLNTEAFF. The CDR3 nucleotides read TGCGCCAGCAGCTTGGACAGCTTGAACACTGAAGCTTTCTTT.

This clone came up once. This rearrangement joins TRBV19 to TRBJ2-1; tentative D call: TRBD2 (6 bases). V shed 9 bases and J shed 5 bases, with 17 bases lying between them. This CDR3 has 14 residues. Germline values: CDR1 LNHDA, CDR2 SQIVND (reference sequence). CDR3 region: CASSGRDGDNEQFF. In DNA, the CDR3 is TGTGCCAGCAGCGGGCGGGACGGTGACAATGAGCAGTTCTTC.

This chain uses TRBV29-1 with TRBJ2-7, with D possibly being TRBD1 (5 bases). Per germline, CDR1 SQVTM and CDR2 ANQGSEA. The CDR3 covers 14 residues. Trimming took off 3 bases at V and 2 bases at J, with 14 bases between the two ends. The CDR3 reads CSVEYRSKPYEQYF. In nucleotides, the CDR3 is TGCAGCGTTGAGTACAGGAGCAAGCCCTACGAGCAGTACTTC.

The V gene is TRBV9, the J gene TRBJ2-2, with 9 bases matching TRBD1. Unmatched junction bases numbered 7, after V lost 1 base and J lost 6 bases. The CDR3 contains 16 residues. Per the germline V gene, CDR1 is SGDLS and CDR2 is YYNGEE. The CDR3 sequence is CASSVWTGAPAGELFF. Written as DNA, the CDR3 is TGTGCCAGCAGCGTATGGACAGGGGCCCCCGCCGGGGAGCTGTTTTTT.

V usage is TRBV30 and J usage is TRBJ1-4; D perhaps matches TRBD1 (5 bases). The CDR3 totals 13 residues. The germline gives CDR1 GTSNPN, CDR2 SVGIG (reference sequence). The V end was cut by 3 bases, the J end by 7 bases, with 12 bases between. The CDR3 loop reads CAWRNRLGEKLFF. The CDR3 DNA is TGTGCCTGGAGGAACAGGTTGGGTGAAAAACTGTTTTTT.

The table lists this clone with a count of one. The chain couples TRBV10-3 to TRBJ2-2, with 12 bases aligning to TRBD2. Germline assignment: CDR1 ENHRY and CDR2 SYGVKD. The CDR3 consists of 15 residues. V trimming: 7 bases; J trimming: 1 base; junction bases outside the gene matches: 1. The CDR3 nucleotides read TGTGCCATCACTAGCGGGAGGGGGAACACCGGGGAGCTGTTTTTT. This encodes CAITSGRGNTGELFF.

This sequence joins TRBV27 and TRBJ2-2, with 10 bases aligning to TRBD2. From germline, CDR1 is MNHEY and CDR2 SMNVEV (reference sequence). V was pared by 0 bases and J by 4 bases, with 8 bases of the junction left unmatched. The CDR3 loop spans 18 amino acids. The CDR3, as DNA: TGTGCCAGCAGTTTATCTGGGGGGACTAGCGCGATCACCGGGGAGCTGTTTTTT. This encodes CASSLSGGTSAITGELFF.

The CDR3 loop reads CASSQDPFEAQYF. For the CDR3, the DNA is TGTGCCAGCAGCCAAGACCCCTTCGAGGCGCAGTATTTT. The gene calls are TRBV3-1 (or the pseudogene TRBV3-2) and TRBJ2-3; D unresolved. The germline CDR1 and CDR2 sequences are LGHDT and YNNKEL (reference sequence). The CDR3 has 13 residues. V gave up 0 bases and J gave up 10 bases, with 11 bases separating them.

The V and J genes are TRBV21-1 and TRBJ1-2. TRBV21-1 is a pseudogene segment. This CDR3 has 15 residues. CDR3 DNA sequence: TGTGCCAGCAGCTCCGCGGGAGGGGGAGGCTATGGCTACACCTTC. It codes for CASSSAGGGGYGYTF.

The chain combines TRBV7-3 with TRBJ2-2, with TRBD2 as a possible D gene (5 bases). CDR1 is SGHTA and CDR2 is FQGTGA in the germline V gene. CDR3 length: 16 amino acids. V was shortened by 1 base and J by 1 base, with 10 bases between the two germline ends. CDR3 protein: CASSLMPSRNTGELFF. For the CDR3, the DNA is TGTGCCAGCAGCTTAATGCCTAGCAGGAACACCGGGGAGCTGTTTTTT.